Here is one TCR beta chain with its context. A much larger clone differs by one base, so this may be a read error. This entry is derived from a study of spatial heterogeneity in lung cancer. For the study at large: Alpha-chain sequences were consistently detected in smaller numbers than beta-chain sequences.

Between the trimmed V and J ends, which lost 4 bases and 9 bases, there was a span of 7 bases. Germline assignment: CDR1 MNHEY and CDR2 SVGEGT. CDR3 length equals 11 residues. Time point noted: sample taken at primary tumor resection. Tumor, nontumor lung or frozen PBMC supplied whole RNA, sequenced without sorting. Donors were over 70 untreated early-stage non-small cell lung cancer patients. Unique molecular identifiers, one per molecule, were present on every TCR cDNA molecule. TCRdb reprocessed the 5' RACE reads via MiXCR and lists one record per CDR3 protein. Altogether tens of thousands of distinct CDR3 sequences are present, 7.5% to 10% being singletons, with the ten largest covering about 7%.

This rearrangement joins TRBV6-2 or TRBV6-3 to TRBJ1-5; D call uncertain. The material was PBMCs, obtained at surgery. The sequence derives from a male donor with early-stage non-small cell lung cancer. The CDR3 is CASSFHRPQHF. The DNA of the CDR3 is TGTGCCAGCAGTTTTCATAGGCCCCAGCATTTT.